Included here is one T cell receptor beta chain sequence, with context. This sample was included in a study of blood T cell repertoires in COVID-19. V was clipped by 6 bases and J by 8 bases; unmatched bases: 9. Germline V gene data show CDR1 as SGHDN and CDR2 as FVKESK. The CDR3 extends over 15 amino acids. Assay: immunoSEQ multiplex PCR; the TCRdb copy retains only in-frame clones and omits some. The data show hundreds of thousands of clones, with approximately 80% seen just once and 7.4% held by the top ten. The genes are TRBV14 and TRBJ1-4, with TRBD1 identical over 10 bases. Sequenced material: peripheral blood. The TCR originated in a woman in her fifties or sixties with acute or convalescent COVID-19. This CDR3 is CASRKAGTGVEKLFF. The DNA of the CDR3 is TGTGCCAGCAGAAAGGCCGGGACAGGGGTGGAAAAACTGTTTTTT.